These 10 T cell receptor beta chains were all obtained from the same sample, sequenced in a study of blood T cells in healthy people across ages. Primers used in a second PCR of about 7 to 12 cycles were a sample-barcoded 5' primer and a J-beta primer mix. Each CDR3 protein is one row after TCRdb ran MiXCR on the 5' RACE reads. The sample yields hundreds of thousands of distinct CDR3 sequences, around 38% seen once. Sequencing used blood. These receptors originate from a man at least 80 years old in good health.

As regards this clonotype: A read error may explain this, as a much larger clone is one base away. V is TRBV4-1 and J is TRBJ2-1; TRBD2 matches at 8 bases. Losses at the gene ends were 0 bases for V and 10 bases for J; bases not matched to a gene: 11. CDR3 size: 16 residues. The germline V gene has CDR1 MGHRA and CDR2 YSYEKL. The chain's CDR3 is CASSQEVGLASYEQFF. The CDR3, as DNA: TGCGCCAGCAGCCAAGAAGTCGGACTAGCCTCCTACGAGCAGTTCTTC.

This clonotype occurred a few times. The chain is built from TRBV15 and TRBJ2-5; tentatively, D is TRBD1 or TRBD2 (5 bases each). V was pared by 1 base and J by 10 bases, with 19 bases between. The CDR3 is made up of 15 amino acids. Germline V gene data show CDR1 as LNHNV and CDR2 as YYDKDF (reference sequence). The CDR3 here is CATSRAEAVRGGQYF. CDR3 nucleotide sequence: TGTGCCACCAGCAGAGCTGAAGCGGTCCGTGGGGGCCAGTACTTC.

This clonotype turned up a few times. The CDR3 sequence is CSARVSGRTQYF. CDR3 bases: TGCAGTGCTAGAGTTTCCGGCCGCACCCAGTACTTC. The rearrangement uses TRBV20-1 and TRBJ2-5; D unclear. Germline V CDR1 and CDR2: DFQATT, SNEGSKA (reference sequence). The CDR3 totals 12 residues. V shed 1 base and J shed 8 bases, with 11 bases lying between them.

This clonotype came up a few times. This chain joins TRBV7-2 and TRBJ2-6, with D unresolved. The V gene lost 6 bases and the J gene lost 0 bases, with 12 bases spanning the gap. Germline lookup yields CDR1 SGHTA and CDR2 FQGNSA. CDR3 length equals 16 residues. The CDR3 nucleotides read TGTGCCAGCAGATTGGGTCATAGCTCTGGGGCCAACGTCCTGACTTTC. Protein sequence: CASRLGHSSGANVLTF.

The chain employs TRBV2 and TRBJ2-3, with 7 bases identical to TRBD2. The V segment lost 0 bases and the J segment 2 bases; nucleotides outside the gene matches: 11. Germline V lookup: CDR1 SNHLY, CDR2 FYNNEI. CDR3 length: 18 amino acids. CDR3 sequence reads: CASSEAFPERGYTDTQYF. The CDR3 nucleotides are TGTGCCAGCAGTGAAGCGTTCCCGGAGCGGGGCTACACAGATACGCAGTATTTT. Looking up the rest from reference TRBV2 and TRBJ2-3 gives the full variable domain: EPEVTQTPSHQVTQMGQEVILRCVPISNHLYFYWYRQILGQKVEFLVSFYNNEISEKSEIFDDQFSVERPDGSNFTLKIRSTKLEDSAMYFCASSEAFPERGYTDTQYFGPGTRLTVL.

V usage is TRBV4-1 and J usage is TRBJ1-5; the match to TRBD1 covers 9 bases. The length of the CDR3 is 15 residues. The ends lost 5 bases at V and 5 bases at J; junction bases unmatched: 7. Germline CDR1 reads MGHRA; CDR2 reads YSYEKL. CDR3 DNA: TGCGCCAGCAGCACTCGACAGGGGGGAGATCAGCCCCAGCATTTT. This gives the protein CASSTRQGGDQPQHF.

This clonotype showed up just a few times. The chain is built from TRBV24-1 and TRBJ2-1; 7 bases fit TRBD1. The CDR3 runs to 15 residues. The junction had 10 bases not matched to a gene; V was cut back by 6 bases and J by 6 bases. Germline CDR1 is KGHDR and CDR2 is SFDVKD. The CDR3 is CATSLGTVAGNEQFF. The CDR3, as DNA: TGTGCCACCAGTTTAGGGACAGTGGCGGGCAATGAGCAGTTCTTC.

The rearrangement joins TRBV4-3 to TRBJ2-3; 11 nucleotides align to TRBD2. The CDR3 has 13 amino acids. The V segment lost 4 bases and the J segment 11 bases; nucleotides outside the gene matches: 5. Germline V CDR1 and CDR2: LGHNA, YSLEER. This chain's CDR3 is CASSPLSGRGQYF. The CDR3 nucleotides read TGCGCCAGCAGCCCACTTAGCGGGAGGGGGCAGTATTTT.

This sequence joins TRBV20-1 and TRBJ1-1; 8 bases match TRBD1. The CDR3 length is 13 residues. After removal of 5 bases from V and 6 bases from J, the junction contained 8 bases not matched to a gene. Germline V gives CDR1 DFQATT, CDR2 SNEGSKA (reference sequence). The CDR3 loop is CSAGTDRDAEAFF. The CDR3 coding sequence is TGCAGTGCTGGAACGGACAGGGACGCTGAAGCTTTCTTT.

V is TRBV6-2 or TRBV6-3 and J is TRBJ2-1, with TRBD2 matching over 9 bases. This CDR3 has 15 residues. Trimming at V came to 0 bases and at J to 10 bases, leaving 7 bases not matched to a gene. Germline loops: CDR1 MNHEY, CDR2 SVGEGT. The chain's CDR3 is CASSYSRGGGLEQFF. The CDR3 DNA follows: TGTGCCAGCAGTTACTCCCGCGGGGGGGGCCTCGAGCAGTTCTTC.